This T cell receptor (beta chain) is from a study of T-cell memory formation after mild COVID-19. Notes on the study in general: Those CD4+ clones that contracted were mainly in CM and EM (CD8+ ones in EMRA). The SARS-CoV-2 specificity of second-wave clones reaching peak at day 37 remained unverified.

The sample holds many counts of this clonotype. Its specificity is unknown. Libraries for TCRalpha and TCRbeta carried sample barcodes and unique molecular identifiers via 5'RACE. TCRdb re-analysed the 5' RACE reads in MiXCR, keeping a single row per CDR3 protein. The data hold about 49,000 distinct CDR3 sequences, with around 7.2% observed a single time. This CDR3 spans 16 amino acids. Germline-derived CDR1 and CDR2 are MNHEY and SVGAGI. Trimming at V came to 5 bases and at J to 5 bases, leaving 12 bases not matched to a gene. This TCR derives from a man aged 18 to 29 who had mild COVID-19 (a few samples of this study predate the infection). Cell type and time point are not known. The chain links TRBV6-5 to TRBJ2-1; 7 nucleotides match TRBD1. Material for sequencing was PBMCs or a T cell subset sorted from them (not recorded which). The CDR3 DNA follows: TGTGCCAGCAGTCACACCGGGACAGCCAGCCACAATGAGCAGTTCTTC. Translated: CASSHTGTASHNEQFF.